Below are 19 T cell receptor beta chains sequenced from a single sample in a study of Ad26.COV2.S vaccination and SARS-CoV-2 variants. Clones were read by immunoSEQ multiplex PCR, and TCRdb kept only the in-frame ones, dropping some. The table shows roughly 350,000 clones, with around 89% occurring only once. Sample treatment: about 20 received Ad26.COV2.S at low or high dose, single or two shots; roughly five received placebo; per-sample allocation not given. Samples were taken on day 63 after the first vaccine or placebo injection. Material: peripheral blood, obtained in a trial of Ad26.COV2.S vaccine versus placebo. All receptors come from a person aged 18 to 59 who received the Ad26.COV2.S COVID-19 vaccine or a placebo.

The chain couples TRBV7-2 to TRBJ1-6; D ambiguous. CDR3 length: 15 residues. Germline CDR1 is SGHTA and CDR2 is FQGNSA. Trimming cost V 4 bases and J 5 bases, with 12 bases left between them. CDR3 region: CASSSGPVNNSPLHF. Written as DNA, the CDR3 is TGTGCCAGCAGCTCCGGACCGGTGAATAATTCACCCCTCCACTTT. Based on the CDR3 plus reference TRBV7-2 and TRBJ1-6, the full variable domain is GAGVSQSPSNKVTEKGKDVELRCDPISGHTALYWYRQSLGQGLEFLIYFQGNSAPDKSGLPSDRFSAERTGGSVSTLTIQRTQQEDSAVYLCASSSGPVNNSPLHFGNGTRLTVT.

The V and J genes are TRBV2 and TRBJ2-6; 10 bases are shared with TRBD1. With V trimmed by 2 bases and J by 2 bases, 3 bases remained unmatched. The germline V gene encodes CDR1 SNHLY and CDR2 FYNNEI. The CDR3 length is 17 residues. The CDR3 nucleotides are TGTGCCAGCAGTGAACGGACAGGGGGGGCTGGGGCCAACGTCCTGACTTTC. The encoded protein is CASSERTGGAGANVLTF.

The CDR3 DNA reads TGTGCCAGCAGTTCTCGCCTGCGGAGGGTACAAGAGACCCAGTACTTC. Encoded protein: CASSSRLRRVQETQYF. V gene TRBV28 combines with J gene TRBJ2-5, with a weak D call TRBD2 (6 bases). The CDR3 sequence is 16 residues long. Germline V lookup: CDR1 MDHEN, CDR2 SYDVKM. The V gene lost 4 bases and the J gene lost 2 bases, with 17 bases spanning the gap.

This chain connects TRBV5-1 to TRBJ2-1, with 11 nucleotides matching TRBD2. Germline CDR1 is SGHRS and CDR2 is YFSETQ. The ends lost 7 bases at V and 4 bases at J; junction bases unmatched: 4. This CDR3 spans 14 amino acids. The chain's CDR3 is CASQLAGDYNEQFF. The CDR3 DNA sequence: TGCGCCAGCCAACTAGCGGGGGATTACAATGAGCAGTTCTTC.

The chain combines TRBV9 with TRBJ2-3, with D tentatively TRBD2 (6 bases). Germline V CDR1 and CDR2: SGDLS, YYNGEE. The V and J ends lost 2 bases and 2 bases respectively, with 21 bases between them. The CDR3 runs 18 residues. CDR3 sequence reads: CASSVGSLGGPATDTQYF. Here the CDR3 DNA reads TGTGCCAGCAGCGTGGGGAGTTTAGGAGGGCCCGCCACAGATACGCAGTATTTT.

V is TRBV7-2 and J is TRBJ2-7, with D unclear. The CDR3 has 14 amino acids. Trimming cost V 5 bases and J 2 bases, with 13 bases left between them. Germline-derived CDR1 and CDR2 are SGHTA and FQGNSA. The CDR3 sequence is CASSPRTGAYEQYF. The DNA of the CDR3 is TGTGCCAGCAGCCCGCGGACCGGTGCCTACGAGCAGTACTTC.

The chain links TRBV7-9 to TRBJ2-3; 8 bases fit TRBD1. The CDR3 spans 14 residues. The junction had 3 bases not matched to a gene; V was cut back by 3 bases and J by 4 bases. From germline, CDR1 is SEHNR and CDR2 FQNEAQ (reference sequence). CDR3 sequence (DNA): TGTGCCAGCAGCTTGGACAGGGTTTCAGATACGCAGTATTTT. The encoded protein is CASSLDRVSDTQYF.

The chain is built from TRBV27 and TRBJ1-5; D remains unclear. The germline V gene has CDR1 MNHEY and CDR2 SMNVEV (reference sequence). CDR3 length equals 16 residues. V was clipped by 0 bases and J by 2 bases, with 11 bases between them. The CDR3 DNA reads as TGTGCCAGCAGTTTATCATTCGCGCGGGGCAATCAGCCCCAGCATTTT. It codes for CASSLSFARGNQPQHF.

V and J are TRBV5-1 and TRBJ2-2, with D perhaps TRBD1 (5 bases). Deletions cut 5 bases from V and 5 bases from J, with 16 bases between. The CDR3 consists of 15 residues. CDR1 and CDR2 from the germline V gene are SGHRS and YFSETQ. The CDR3 DNA follows: TGCGCCAGCAGTTTTTTCACCGCAGGGACCGGGGAGCTGTTTTTT. Translating it yields CASSFFTAGTGELFF.

The V call is TRBV7-3, the J call TRBJ2-1, with 7 bases identical to TRBD2. CDR1 and CDR2 from the germline V gene are SGHTA and FQGTGA. Trimming removed 4 bases from V and 0 bases from J; junction bases left unmatched: 3. The CDR3 is made up of 15 amino acids. The CDR3 nucleotides are TGTGCCAGCAGCTCTTGGGGGGGCTCCTACAATGAGCAGTTCTTC. Translated, it gives CASSSWGGSYNEQFF.

The CDR3: CASSLDRGIYEQYF. The CDR3 DNA reads as TGCGCCAGCAGCTTGGACAGGGGGATCTACGAGCAGTACTTC. The V and J genes are TRBV5-1 and TRBJ2-7; 8 bases agree with TRBD1. Germline CDR1 and CDR2: SGHRS and YFSETQ. Trimming removed 0 bases from V and 3 bases from J; junction bases left unmatched: 2. This CDR3 region has 14 residues.

The chain combines TRBV11-3 with TRBJ2-7, with no clear D. The CDR3 is 13 residues long. CDR1 and CDR2 (germline): SGHNT, YENEEA. Trimming stripped 3 bases from V and 1 base from J, with 7 bases between. This chain's CDR3 is CASSFFSSYEQYF. DNA for the CDR3: TGTGCCAGCAGCTTTTTCAGTTCCTACGAGCAGTACTTC.

This chain links TRBV7-2 with TRBJ1-5, with D unresolved. CDR1 and CDR2 from the germline V gene are SGHTA and FQGNSA. This CDR3 region has 13 residues. The V gene lost 2 bases and the J gene lost 1 base, with 3 bases spanning the gap. The CDR3 here is CASSLSSNQPQHF. In DNA, the CDR3 is TGTGCCAGCAGCTTATCGAGCAATCAGCCCCAGCATTTT.

The chain joins TRBV11-3 to TRBJ2-1; possibly TRBD1 for D (7 bases). V lost 0 bases and J 5 bases, leaving 8 bases between the germline ends. The CDR3 has 14 residues. Germline values: CDR1 SGHNT, CDR2 YENEEA. DNA for the CDR3: TGTGCCAGCAGCTTAGACAGGGGGGACAATGAGCAGTTCTTC. Translating it yields CASSLDRGDNEQFF.

This clone was seen once. V is TRBV5-1 and J is TRBJ2-7, with D perhaps matching TRBD1 or TRBD2 (6 bases each). Per germline, CDR1 SGHRS and CDR2 YFSETQ. The CDR3 contains 15 residues. Trimming took off 6 bases at V and 6 bases at J, with 22 bases between the two ends. CDR3 coding DNA: TGCGCCAGCACCATGGGGGGCAGATCGCCCGGCGAGCAGTACTTC. This gives the protein CASTMGGRSPGEQYF.

V gene TRBV28 combines with J gene TRBJ2-2; 11 bases are shared with TRBD1. V lost 6 bases to trimming and J lost 4 bases; unmatched junction nucleotides: 7. The length of the CDR3 is 16 residues. Germline V gene sequence: CDR1 MDHEN, CDR2 SYDVKM. The CDR3 here is CASSLGQGAPTGELFF. CDR3 coding DNA: TGTGCCAGCAGCCTTGGACAGGGGGCCCCCACCGGGGAGCTGTTTTTT. Using reference TRBV28 and TRBJ2-2 for the parts outside the CDR3, the full variable domain is DVKVTQSSRYLVKRTGEKVFLECVQDMDHENMFWYRQDPGLGLRLIYFSYDVKMKEKGDIPEGYSVSREKKERFSLILESASTNQTSMYLCASSLGQGAPTGELFFGEGSRLTVL.

The chain uses TRBV10-3 and TRBJ2-5, with 10 bases matching TRBD2. V dropped 2 bases and J dropped 2; count of bases not matched to a gene: 5. CDR1 ENHRY and CDR2 SYGVKD come from the germline V gene. The CDR3 sequence is 16 residues long. CDR3 protein: CAISEMKRGGQETQYF. The DNA of the CDR3 is TGTGCCATCAGTGAGATGAAGCGGGGGGGGCAAGAGACCCAGTACTTC.

This clone was detected only a few times. The rearrangement links TRBV5-6 to TRBJ2-3, with a weak D call TRBD2 (5 bases). Between the trimmed V and J ends, which lost 1 base and 2 bases, there was a span of 20 bases. The CDR3 spans 18 residues. CDR1 is SGHDT, CDR2 YYEEEE, per germline. The CDR3 reads CASSLSLFIAADTDTQYF. In nucleotides, the CDR3 is TGTGCCAGCAGCTTGTCCCTGTTTATCGCAGCGGACACAGATACGCAGTATTTT.

This clone has just a few counts. This rearrangement joins TRBV6-5 to TRBJ1-2; weak D call: TRBD1 (5 bases). The V and J ends lost 5 bases and 8 bases respectively, with 12 bases between them. Germline CDR1 reads MNHEY; CDR2 reads SVGAGI. CDR3 length: 12 amino acids. The CDR3 bases are TGTGCCAGCAGTCCTTCAGGGTCCGGCTACACCTTC. Translated, it gives CASSPSGSGYTF.